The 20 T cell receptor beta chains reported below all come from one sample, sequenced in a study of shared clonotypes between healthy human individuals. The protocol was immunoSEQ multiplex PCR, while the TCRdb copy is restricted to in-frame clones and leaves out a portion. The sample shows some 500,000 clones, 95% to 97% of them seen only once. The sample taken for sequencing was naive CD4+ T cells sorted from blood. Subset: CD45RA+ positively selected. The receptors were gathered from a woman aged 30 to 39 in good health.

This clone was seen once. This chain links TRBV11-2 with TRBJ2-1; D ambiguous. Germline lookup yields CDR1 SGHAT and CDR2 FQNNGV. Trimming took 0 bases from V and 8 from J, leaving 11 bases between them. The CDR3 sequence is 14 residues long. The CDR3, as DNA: TGTGCCAGCAGCTTAGAATTAGCCTCCGATGAGCAGTTCTTC. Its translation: CASSLELASDEQFF. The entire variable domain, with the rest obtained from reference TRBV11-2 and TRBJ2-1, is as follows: EAGVAQSPRYKIIEKRQSVAFWCNPISGHATLYWYQQILGQGPKLLIQFQNNGVVDDSQLPKDRFSAERLKGVDSTLKIQPAKLEDSAVYLCASSLELASDEQFFGPGTRLTVL.

In nucleotides, the CDR3 is TGTGCCAGCAGCTTTCGCCGGGACTTTACCTACGAGCAGTACTTC. Translated, it gives CASSFRRDFTYEQYF. V gene TRBV11-2 combines with J gene TRBJ2-7; D is possibly TRBD2 (6 bases). With 3 bases removed from V and 2 bases from J, the gap between germline ends came to 14 bases. This CDR3 has 15 residues. Per the germline V gene, CDR1 is SGHAT and CDR2 is FQNNGV. Combining the CDR3 with reference TRBV11-2 and TRBJ2-7 gives the whole variable domain EAGVAQSPRYKIIEKRQSVAFWCNPISGHATLYWYQQILGQGPKLLIQFQNNGVVDDSQLPKDRFSAERLKGVDSTLKIQPAKLEDSAVYLCASSFRRDFTYEQYFGPGTRLTVT.

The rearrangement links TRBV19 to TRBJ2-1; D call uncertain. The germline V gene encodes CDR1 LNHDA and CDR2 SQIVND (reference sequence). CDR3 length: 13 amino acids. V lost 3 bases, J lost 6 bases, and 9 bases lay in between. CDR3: CASSIALPNEQFF. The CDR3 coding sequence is TGTGCCAGTAGTATCGCTCTCCCCAATGAGCAGTTCTTC.

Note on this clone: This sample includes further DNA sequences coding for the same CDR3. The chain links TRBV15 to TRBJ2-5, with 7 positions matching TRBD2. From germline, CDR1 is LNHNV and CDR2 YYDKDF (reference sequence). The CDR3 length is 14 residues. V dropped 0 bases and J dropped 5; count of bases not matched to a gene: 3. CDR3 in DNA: TGTGCCACCAGCAGAGATCCGGGGGGTGAGACCCAGTACTTC. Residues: CATSRDPGGETQYF.

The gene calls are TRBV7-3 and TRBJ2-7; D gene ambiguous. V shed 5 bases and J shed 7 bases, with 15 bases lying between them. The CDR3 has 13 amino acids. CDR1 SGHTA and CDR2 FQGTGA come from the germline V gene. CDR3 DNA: TGTGCCAGCAGCCCCCGAGGCCCTGGAGAGCAGTACTTC. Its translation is CASSPRGPGEQYF.

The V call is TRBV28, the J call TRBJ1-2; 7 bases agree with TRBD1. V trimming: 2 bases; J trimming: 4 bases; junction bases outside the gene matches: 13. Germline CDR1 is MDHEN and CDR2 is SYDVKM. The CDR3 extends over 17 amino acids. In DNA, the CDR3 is TGTGCCAGCAGTTTAGCGGTTTTGGGACAGAACGGCTATGGCTACACCTTC. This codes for CASSLAVLGQNGYGYTF.

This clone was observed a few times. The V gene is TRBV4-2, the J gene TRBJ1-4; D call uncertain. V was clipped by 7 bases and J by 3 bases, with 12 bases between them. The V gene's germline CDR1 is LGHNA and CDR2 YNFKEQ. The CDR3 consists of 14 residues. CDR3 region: CASTISQANEKLFF. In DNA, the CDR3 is TGTGCCAGCACGATCTCTCAGGCTAATGAAAAACTGTTTTTT.

Written as DNA, the CDR3 is TGCGCCAGCAGCCCCCGGACAGGGGACCCCTATAATGGCTACACCTTC. Translation: CASSPRTGDPYNGYTF. This chain links TRBV5-1 with TRBJ1-2; TRBD1 aligns across 9 bases. CDR3 length: 16 residues. Germline-derived CDR1 and CDR2 are SGHRS and YFSETQ. V dropped 4 bases and J dropped 6; count of bases not matched to a gene: 13.

The CDR3: CASSLPGDYEQYF. The CDR3 nucleotides read TGTGCCAGCAGCTTGCCAGGGGACTACGAGCAGTACTTC. This sequence joins TRBV5-4 and TRBJ2-7; D is perhaps TRBD1 (6 bases). V was clipped by 1 base and J by 3 bases, with 8 bases between them. Germline V gene lookup returns CDR1 SGHNT and CDR2 YYREEE (reference sequence). The CDR3 runs to 13 residues.

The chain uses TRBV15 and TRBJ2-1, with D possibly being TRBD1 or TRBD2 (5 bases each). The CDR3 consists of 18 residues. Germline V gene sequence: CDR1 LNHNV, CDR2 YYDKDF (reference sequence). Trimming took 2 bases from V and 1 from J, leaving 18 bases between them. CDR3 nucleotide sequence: TGTGCCACCAGCAGACTAAATATTTGGGACGGATCCTACAATGAGCAGTTCTTC. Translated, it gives CATSRLNIWDGSYNEQFF.

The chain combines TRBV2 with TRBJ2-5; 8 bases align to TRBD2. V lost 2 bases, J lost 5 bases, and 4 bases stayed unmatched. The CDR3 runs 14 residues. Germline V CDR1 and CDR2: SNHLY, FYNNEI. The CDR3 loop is CASSELRGGETQYF. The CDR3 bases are TGTGCCAGCAGTGAACTTCGGGGGGGGGAGACCCAGTACTTC. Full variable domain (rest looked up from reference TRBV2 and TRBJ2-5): EPEVTQTPSHQVTQMGQEVILRCVPISNHLYFYWYRQILGQKVEFLVSFYNNEISEKSEIFDDQFSVERPDGSNFTLKIRSTKLEDSAMYFCASSELRGGETQYFGPGTRLLVL.

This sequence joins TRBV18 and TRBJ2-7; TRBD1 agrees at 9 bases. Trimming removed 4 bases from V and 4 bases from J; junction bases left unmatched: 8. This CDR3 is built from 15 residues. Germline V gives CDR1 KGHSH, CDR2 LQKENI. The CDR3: CASSQGTGNEYEQYF. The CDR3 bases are TGTGCCAGCTCACAGGGGACAGGGAATGAGTACGAGCAGTACTTC.

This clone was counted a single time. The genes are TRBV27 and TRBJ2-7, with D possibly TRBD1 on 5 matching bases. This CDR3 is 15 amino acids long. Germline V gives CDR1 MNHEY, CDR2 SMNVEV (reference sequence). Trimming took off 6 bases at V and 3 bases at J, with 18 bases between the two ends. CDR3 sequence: CASSPDNRFNYEQYF. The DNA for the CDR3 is TGTGCCAGCAGCCCGGACAACCGGTTTAACTACGAGCAGTACTTC.

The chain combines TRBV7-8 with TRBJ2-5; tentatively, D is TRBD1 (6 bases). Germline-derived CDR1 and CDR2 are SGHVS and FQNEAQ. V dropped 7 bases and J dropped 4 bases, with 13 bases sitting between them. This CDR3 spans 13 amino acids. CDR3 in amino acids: CASTTRGGETQYF. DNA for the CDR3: TGTGCCAGCACCACGAGAGGGGGAGAGACCCAGTACTTC.

The CDR3 spells CASSRTGSEQYF. The CDR3 DNA follows: TGTGCCAGCAGCCGGACCGGGAGCGAGCAGTACTTC. The chain joins TRBV6-5 to TRBJ2-7; maybe TRBD2 (6 bases). Germline CDR1 is MNHEY and CDR2 is SVGAGI. This CDR3 is 12 amino acids long. V lost 6 bases and J lost 6, with 12 bases in between.

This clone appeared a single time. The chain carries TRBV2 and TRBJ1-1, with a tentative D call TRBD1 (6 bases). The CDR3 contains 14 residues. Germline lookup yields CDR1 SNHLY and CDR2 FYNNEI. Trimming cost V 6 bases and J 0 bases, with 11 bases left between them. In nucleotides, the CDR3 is TGTGCCAGCAGCCCACAGGGTCTGAACACTGAAGCTTTCTTT. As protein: CASSPQGLNTEAFF.

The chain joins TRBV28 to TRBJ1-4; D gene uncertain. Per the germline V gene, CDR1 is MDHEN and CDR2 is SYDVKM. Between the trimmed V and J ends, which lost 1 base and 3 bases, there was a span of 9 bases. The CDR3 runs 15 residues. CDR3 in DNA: TGTGCCAGCAGTTTATCACGAGGGTCTAATGAAAAACTGTTTTTT. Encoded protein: CASSLSRGSNEKLFF.

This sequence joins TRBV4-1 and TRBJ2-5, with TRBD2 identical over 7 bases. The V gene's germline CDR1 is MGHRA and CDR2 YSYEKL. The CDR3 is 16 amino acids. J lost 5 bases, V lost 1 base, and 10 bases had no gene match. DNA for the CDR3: TGCGCCAGCAGCCAAGCCTTTCTAGCGGTGGATGAGACCCAGTACTTC. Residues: CASSQAFLAVDETQYF.

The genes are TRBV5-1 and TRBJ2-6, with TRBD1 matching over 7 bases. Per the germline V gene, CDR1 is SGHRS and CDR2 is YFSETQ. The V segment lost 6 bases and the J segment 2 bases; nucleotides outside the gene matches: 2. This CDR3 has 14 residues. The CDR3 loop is CASNDRAGANVLTF. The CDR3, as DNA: TGCGCCAGCAACGACAGGGCTGGGGCCAACGTCCTGACTTTC.

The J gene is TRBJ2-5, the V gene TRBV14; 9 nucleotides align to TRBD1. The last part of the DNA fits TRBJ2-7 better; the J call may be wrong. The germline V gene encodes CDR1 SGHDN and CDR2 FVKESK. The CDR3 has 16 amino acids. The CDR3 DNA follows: TGTGCCAGCAGCCTCCCGACTGGGACAGGGAACTACGAGCAGTACTTC. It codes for CASSLPTGTGNYEQYF.